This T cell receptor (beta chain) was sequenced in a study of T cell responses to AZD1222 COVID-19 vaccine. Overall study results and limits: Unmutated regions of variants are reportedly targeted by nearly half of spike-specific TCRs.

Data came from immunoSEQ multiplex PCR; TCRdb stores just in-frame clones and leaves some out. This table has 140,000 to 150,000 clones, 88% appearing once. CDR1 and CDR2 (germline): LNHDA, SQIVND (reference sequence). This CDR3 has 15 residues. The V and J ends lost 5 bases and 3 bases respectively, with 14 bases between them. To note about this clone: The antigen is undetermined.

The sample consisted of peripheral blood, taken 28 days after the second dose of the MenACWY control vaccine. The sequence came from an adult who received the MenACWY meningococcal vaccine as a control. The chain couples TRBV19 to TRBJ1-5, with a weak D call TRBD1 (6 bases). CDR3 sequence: CASSVPTGINQPQHF. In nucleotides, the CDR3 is TGTGCCAGTAGTGTCCCGACAGGAATCAATCAGCCCCAGCATTTT.